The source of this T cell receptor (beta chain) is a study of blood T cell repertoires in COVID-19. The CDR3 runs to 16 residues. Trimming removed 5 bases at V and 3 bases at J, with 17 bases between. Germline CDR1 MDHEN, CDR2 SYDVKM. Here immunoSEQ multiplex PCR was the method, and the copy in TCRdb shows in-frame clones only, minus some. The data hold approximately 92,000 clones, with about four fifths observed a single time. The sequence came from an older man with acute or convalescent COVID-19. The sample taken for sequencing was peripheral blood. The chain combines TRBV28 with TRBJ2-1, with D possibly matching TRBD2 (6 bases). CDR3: CASSPPGGMGYNEQFF. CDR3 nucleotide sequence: TGTGCCAGCAGTCCCCCCGGGGGAATGGGCTACAATGAGCAGTTCTTC.